A single sample is the source of the 3 T cell receptor beta chains below, sequenced in a study of T-cell reconstitution after alpha-beta-depleted transplantation in children. The TCRbeta library was prepared with unique molecular identifiers. TCRdb reprocessed the PCR reads with MiXCR, giving one entry per CDR3 protein. Among a few hundred thousand distinct CDR3 sequences listed, 25% to 30% were seen once. The input for sequencing was PBMCs, taken before TCRalphabeta/CD19-depleted stem cell transplant. These TCRs come from a boy under two years old with Wiskott-Aldrich syndrome, due to receive a stem cell transplant.

The chain uses TRBV15 and TRBJ2-7; 8 bases agree with TRBD2. The V gene end was trimmed by 7 bases and the J gene end by 4 bases; junction bases not matched to a gene: 9. Germline CDR1 reads LNHNV; CDR2 reads YYDKDF (reference sequence). The CDR3 sequence is 14 residues long. DNA for the CDR3: TGTGCCACCACCGTAGCGGGGCGACCATACGAGCAGTACTTC. It encodes CATTVAGRPYEQYF. Full variable domain (rest looked up from reference TRBV15 and TRBJ2-7): DAMVIQNPRYQVTQFGKPVTLSCSQTLNHNVMYWYQQKSSQAPKLLFHYYDKDFNNEADTPDNFQSRRPNTSFCFLDIRSPGLGDTAMYLCATTVAGRPYEQYFGPGTRLTVT.

This clonotype appeared a few times. This chain connects TRBV5-1 to TRBJ2-5; no firm D call. The germline V gene has CDR1 SGHRS and CDR2 YFSETQ. V shed 0 bases and J shed 4 bases, with 16 bases lying between them. This CDR3 has 16 amino acids. The CDR3 is CASSLAEDPKRETQYF. The CDR3 DNA sequence: TGCGCCAGCAGCTTGGCCGAGGACCCCAAGAGAGAGACCCAGTACTTC.

The chain couples TRBV10-1 to TRBJ1-1, with D maybe TRBD1 (6 bases). The CDR3 is 13 residues long. V lost 8 bases and J lost 1, with 11 bases in between. Germline V gene lookup returns CDR1 WNHNN and CDR2 SYGVQD (reference sequence). Here the CDR3 DNA reads TGCGCCAGCTCGGGACACCAGAACACTGAAGCTTTCTTT. Amino acid sequence: CASSGHQNTEAFF.